The 26 T cell receptor beta chains given below trace back to one sample, sequenced in a study of cytomegalovirus exposure and HLA in healthy donors (dated 2017 in TCRdb). The receptor library was made with the immunoSEQ multiplex PCR assay. In its TCRdb copy, this immuneACCESS table keeps in-frame sequences only and misses some clones. Where compared with another copy, unresolved V genes explain less than half of these, and the others have no known cause. A total of 180,000 or so clones appear in this sample, approximately 86% of them only once. The top ten clonotypes cover about 2.5% of the sample. Sequencing input: PBMCs. The receptors originated from a man younger than 30 in good health and CMV-seropositive.

This chain joins TRBV9 and TRBJ2-5; TRBD1 matches 7 bases. CDR3 length: 17 amino acids. Germline lookup yields CDR1 SGDLS and CDR2 YYNGEE. V lost 0 bases to trimming and J lost 0 bases; unmatched junction nucleotides: 8. CDR3 protein: CASSVGRRQGYQETQYF. As DNA, the CDR3 is TGTGCCAGCAGCGTAGGGAGGAGACAGGGATACCAAGAGACCCAGTACTTC. The whole variable domain, filled in from reference TRBV9 and TRBJ2-5, reads DSGVTQTPKHLITATGQRVTLRCSPRSGDLSVYWYQQSLDQGLQFLIQYYNGEERAKGNILERFSAQQFPDLHSELNLSSLELGDSALYFCASSVGRRQGYQETQYFGPGTRLLVL.

V and J are TRBV6-1 and TRBJ1-2; D remains ambiguous. This CDR3 is built from 14 residues. V was shortened by 0 bases and J by 5 bases, with 10 bases between the two germline ends. Germline V CDR1 and CDR2: MNHNS, SASEGT. CDR3: CASSEAQVLYGYTF. The CDR3 DNA sequence: TGTGCCAGCAGTGAAGCGCAGGTCCTATATGGCTACACCTTC.

DNA for the CDR3: TGTGCCAGCAGTTCCAGACTGGAGGAGCAGTACTTC. It specifies CASSSRLEEQYF. The rearrangement links TRBV27 to TRBJ2-7; D call uncertain. The CDR3 length is 12 residues. The ends were cut back, 4 bases at V and 7 bases at J, with 11 bases in the middle. The germline V gene encodes CDR1 MNHEY and CDR2 SMNVEV (reference sequence).

The V call is TRBV6-5, the J call TRBJ2-2; D is perhaps TRBD2 (6 bases). The V gene lost 6 bases and the J gene lost 4 bases, with 15 bases spanning the gap. The CDR3 sequence is 15 residues long. Germline V gene lookup returns CDR1 MNHEY and CDR2 SVGAGI. CDR3 protein: CASRTAGTPTGELFF. CDR3 coding DNA: TGTGCCAGCAGGACCGCCGGGACTCCCACCGGGGAGCTGTTTTTT.

The chain couples TRBV9 to TRBJ1-2; possible D gene TRBD1, 5 bases. CDR3 size: 14 residues. Trimming pared 2 bases from V and 4 bases from J, leaving 12 bases between. CDR1 and CDR2 from the germline V gene are SGDLS and YYNGEE. The CDR3 region is CASSVDTGRYGYTF. For the CDR3, the DNA is TGTGCCAGCAGCGTCGACACAGGTCGCTATGGCTACACCTTC.

The V call is TRBV6-5, the J call TRBJ2-3, with TRBD1 matching 7 bases. The CDR3 contains 14 residues. With V trimmed by 2 bases and J by 5 bases, 4 bases remained unmatched. Germline CDR1 MNHEY, CDR2 SVGAGI. CDR3 amino acids: CASSYDHRGDTQYF. The CDR3 nucleotides are TGTGCCAGCAGTTACGATCACAGGGGAGATACGCAGTATTTT.

The chain joins TRBV6-5 to TRBJ2-7; D gene uncertain. This CDR3 comprises 13 residues. The germline CDR1 and CDR2 sequences are MNHEY and SVGAGI. V lost 4 bases to trimming and J lost 3 bases, with 10 bases between them. The CDR3 loop is CASSWQNSYEQYF. For the CDR3, the DNA is TGTGCCAGCAGTTGGCAGAACAGCTACGAGCAGTACTTC.

V is TRBV18 and J is TRBJ2-7, with 11 nucleotides matching TRBD2. V was clipped by 5 bases and J by 3 bases; unmatched bases: 6. Looked up from germline, CDR1 is KGHSH and CDR2 is LQKENI. This CDR3 comprises 15 residues. In DNA form, the CDR3 reads TGTGCCAGCTCAGCGGGACTAGCGGATCTCTACGAGCAGTACTTC. Encoded protein: CASSAGLADLYEQYF.

The genes are TRBV6-5 and TRBJ2-7; 11 bases map to TRBD2. CDR1 MNHEY and CDR2 SVGAGI come from the germline V gene. This CDR3 is 14 amino acids long. The trim removed 2 bases at V and 6 bases at J, leaving 3 bases unmatched. The CDR3 nucleotides are TGTGCCAGCAGTTACCTAGCGGGAGGTCCCGAGCAGTACTTC. Its translation: CASSYLAGGPEQYF.

V and J are TRBV9 and TRBJ2-1; D perhaps matches TRBD2 (5 bases). With 3 bases removed from V and 3 bases from J, the gap between germline ends came to 13 bases. The germline V gene has CDR1 SGDLS and CDR2 YYNGEE. The CDR3 extends over 15 amino acids. The CDR3 nucleotides read TGTGCCAGCAGCGACGGTGAGGCGGGCTACAATGAGCAGTTCTTC. Amino acids: CASSDGEAGYNEQFF.

The chain has TRBV10-2 and TRBJ2-1, with 7 bases matching TRBD2. The CDR3 has 17 residues. V dropped 7 bases and J dropped 8; count of bases not matched to a gene: 20. Germline CDR1 and CDR2: WSHSY and SAAADI. The CDR3 protein is CASTRPPYGRFMDEQFF. In nucleotides, the CDR3 is TGCGCCAGCACTCGACCCCCCTACGGGAGGTTTATGGATGAGCAGTTCTTC.

The chain links TRBV19 to TRBJ2-5; maybe TRBD1 (6 bases). Germline CDR1 is LNHDA and CDR2 is SQIVND (reference sequence). The CDR3 is 14 amino acids. V lost 6 bases, J lost 2 bases, and 13 bases lay in between. This CDR3 reads CASRVTGAQETQYF. As DNA, the CDR3 is TGTGCCAGTAGGGTGACAGGAGCTCAAGAGACCCAGTACTTC. The whole variable domain, filled in from reference TRBV19 and TRBJ2-5, reads DGGITQSPKYLFRKEGQNVTLSCEQNLNHDAMYWYRQDPGQGLRLIYYSQIVNDFQKGDIAEGYSVSREKKESFPLTVTSAQKNPTAFYLCASRVTGAQETQYFGPGTRLLVL.

The chain couples TRBV10-3 to TRBJ2-1; D is possibly TRBD2 (5 bases). There are 14 residues in the CDR3. Germline loops: CDR1 ENHRY, CDR2 SYGVKD. The V end lost 11 bases, the J end lost 7 bases, and 21 bases lay between the germline ends. CDR3 loop: CAHSPAGSGNEQFF. In nucleotides, the CDR3 is TGTGCCCACAGCCCAGCAGGTTCGGGGAATGAGCAGTTCTTC.

The chain joins TRBV5-1 to TRBJ2-3; 7 bases align to TRBD2. The CDR3 is 15 residues long. Germline lookup yields CDR1 SGHRS and CDR2 YFSETQ. V lost 1 base to trimming and J lost 5 bases; unmatched junction nucleotides: 7. The CDR3 nucleotides are TGCGCCAGCAGCTTGAACGGGGGGATTATAGATACGCAGTATTTT. It specifies CASSLNGGIIDTQYF.

The V and J genes are TRBV6-6 and TRBJ2-1; TRBD2 matches at 10 bases. V was pared by 11 bases and J by 7 bases, with 8 bases of the junction left unmatched. Per the germline V gene, CDR1 is MNHNY and CDR2 is SVGAGI (reference sequence). This CDR3 has 13 residues. Here the CDR3 reads CASVRGLANEQFF. The CDR3 DNA sequence: TGTGCCTCCGTAAGGGGACTAGCGAATGAGCAGTTCTTC.

The chain carries TRBV7-2 and TRBJ1-2, with 8 bases lining up with TRBD1. Trimming at V came to 1 base and at J to 7 bases, leaving 8 bases not matched to a gene. Germline V gene data show CDR1 as SGHTA and CDR2 as FQGNSA. The CDR3 is made up of 15 amino acids. The CDR3 sequence: CASSLVSQTGVGYTF. The CDR3 DNA reads as TGTGCCAGCAGCTTAGTTTCCCAGACAGGGGTTGGCTACACCTTC.

The chain uses TRBV6-5 and TRBJ2-7; 10 bases agree with TRBD1. Trimming cost V 4 bases and J 1 base; bases outside gene matches: 4. The CDR3 sequence is 15 residues long. Germline CDR1 is MNHEY and CDR2 is SVGAGI. This CDR3 is CASSSRDRGSYEQYF. For the CDR3, the DNA is TGTGCCAGCAGTTCCCGGGACAGGGGTTCCTACGAGCAGTACTTC.

This clone turned up a few times. The chain has TRBV28 and TRBJ2-7, with D perhaps matching TRBD1 (6 bases). This CDR3 is 16 amino acids long. V was cut by 2 bases and J by 7 bases, with 21 bases left in between. Germline V CDR1 and CDR2: MDHEN, SYDVKM. CDR3 in DNA: TGTGCCAGCAGTTTAGGTTCAGGGGTCGGTCAGGGTGAGCAGTACTTC. The encoded protein is CASSLGSGVGQGEQYF.

The rearrangement uses TRBV6-5 and TRBJ1-1; weak D call: TRBD1 (6 bases). This CDR3 comprises 16 residues. V was cut by 3 bases and J by 5 bases, with 19 bases left in between. From germline, CDR1 is MNHEY and CDR2 SVGAGI. This CDR3 reads CASSYSVQGGGTEAFF. The CDR3 DNA reads as TGTGCCAGCAGTTATTCGGTACAGGGCGGTGGAACTGAAGCTTTCTTT.

This sequence joins TRBV27 and TRBJ1-4; 12 bases are a match to TRBD1. Per the germline V gene, CDR1 is MNHEY and CDR2 is SMNVEV (reference sequence). This CDR3 has 18 amino acids. The J segment lost 4 bases and the V segment lost 5 bases, leaving 11 bases of the junction unmatched. Here the CDR3 DNA reads TGTGCCAGCAGTCCCGGGACAGGGGGCGAACTTCTTAATGAAAAACTGTTTTTT. This gives the protein CASSPGTGGELLNEKLFF.

This clone was seen only a few times. The chain recombines TRBV7-9 with TRBJ2-7, with 7 bases lining up with TRBD1. This CDR3 spans 15 amino acids. CDR1 is SEHNR and CDR2 is FQNEAQ in the germline V gene (reference sequence). V shed 6 bases, J shed 2 bases, and the junction held 10 bases outside the gene matches. The CDR3 spells CASRSPSGTAYEQYF. DNA for the CDR3: TGTGCCAGCAGAAGCCCCTCCGGGACAGCCTACGAGCAGTACTTC. The whole variable domain, remainder taken from reference TRBV7-9 and TRBJ2-7, is DTGVSQNPRHKITKRGQNVTFRCDPISEHNRLYWYRQTLGQGPEFLTYFQNEAQLEKSRLLSDRFSAERPKGSFSTLEIQRTEQGDSAMYLCASRSPSGTAYEQYFGPGTRLTVT.

V and J are TRBV9 and TRBJ1-1, with D unresolved. CDR3 size: 13 residues. Trimming shortened V by 5 bases and J by 0 bases, and 8 bases separated the two germline ends. In germline, CDR1 is SGDLS, CDR2 YYNGEE. CDR3 sequence (DNA): TGTGCCAGCAGGGGCAGATTGAACACTGAAGCTTTCTTT. Translated: CASRGRLNTEAFF.

This chain links TRBV9 with TRBJ2-3; 8 nucleotides match TRBD1. The germline V gene has CDR1 SGDLS and CDR2 YYNGEE. CDR3 size: 14 residues. Losses at the gene ends were 3 bases for V and 6 bases for J; bases not matched to a gene: 6. The CDR3 bases are TGTGCCAGCAGCGAGGACAGGGTTTCTGATACGCAGTATTTT. Translation: CASSEDRVSDTQYF.

The chain employs TRBV9 and TRBJ1-1; perhaps TRBD1 as D (6 bases). Germline V CDR1 and CDR2: SGDLS, YYNGEE. V lost 3 bases, J lost 2 bases, and 8 bases lay in between. The CDR3 is 13 residues long. CDR3 loop: CASSGTANTEAFF. The CDR3, as DNA: TGTGCCAGCAGCGGGACAGCTAACACTGAAGCTTTCTTT.

This sequence joins TRBV11-2 and TRBJ2-1, with 11 nucleotides matching TRBD2. V shed 1 base, J shed 7 bases, and the junction held 3 bases outside the gene matches. The CDR3 consists of 15 residues. The germline gives CDR1 SGHAT, CDR2 FQNNGV. CDR3 residues: CASSLAASGRNEQFF. In nucleotides, the CDR3 is TGTGCCAGCAGCTTAGCGGCTAGCGGGAGGAATGAGCAGTTCTTC. Filled out from reference TRBV11-2 and TRBJ2-1, the complete variable domain reads EAGVAQSPRYKIIEKRQSVAFWCNPISGHATLYWYQQILGQGPKLLIQFQNNGVVDDSQLPKDRFSAERLKGVDSTLKIQPAKLEDSAVYLCASSLAASGRNEQFFGPGTRLTVL.

V gene TRBV29-1 combines with J gene TRBJ1-1; 10 positions agree with TRBD1. CDR3 size: 13 residues. The germline gives CDR1 SQVTM, CDR2 ANQGSEA. Trimming took 7 bases from V and 5 from J; bases not matched to a gene: 7. CDR3 nucleotides: TGCAGCGCCAGGGGACAGGGGAGGACTGAAGCTTTCTTT. This encodes CSARGQGRTEAFF.